This T cell receptor beta chain derives from a study of T cells in Graves' hyperthyroidism and ophthalmopathy. Amplification of TCR beta CDR3 regions was performed using RNA transcripts as template. TCR CDR3 underwent first-round RT-PCR with the HTBI primer set. TCRdb used MiXCR to reprocess the multiplex PCR reads, holding one entry per CDR3 protein. The table records 620,000 or so distinct CDR3 sequences, roughly 15% of them present only once. This clonotype was recorded a few times. What it recognizes is unknown. General study results and limits: Researchers found most expanded thyroid clonotypes above 0.001 in blood as well.

The CDR3 length is 16 residues. Germline lookup yields CDR1 SGHTA and CDR2 FQGTGA. The V and J ends lost 5 bases and 3 bases, in that order; junction bases with no gene match: 7. Ophthalmopathy patients showed a Clinical Activity Score of at least 3, NOSPECS grade of at least 4 and duration under 3 months. Isolation of PBMCs was performed on 8.5 to 10 ml fresh peripheral blood. The TCR sequence derives from a woman aged 50 to 60 with Graves' ophthalmopathy. Sample: blood. V is TRBV7-3 and J is TRBJ2-2; 9 bases line up with TRBD1. The CDR3 region has the DNA TGTGCCAGCAGCGAGACAGGGGGATCGTACACCGGGGAGCTGTTTTTT. Protein product: CASSETGGSYTGELFF.